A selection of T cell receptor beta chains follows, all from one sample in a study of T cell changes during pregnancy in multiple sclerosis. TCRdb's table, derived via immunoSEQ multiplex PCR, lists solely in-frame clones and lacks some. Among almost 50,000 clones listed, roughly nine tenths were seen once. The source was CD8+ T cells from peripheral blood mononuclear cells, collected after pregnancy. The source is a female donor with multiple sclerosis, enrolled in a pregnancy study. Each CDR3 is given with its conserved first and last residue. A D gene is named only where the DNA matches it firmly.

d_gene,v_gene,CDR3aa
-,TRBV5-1,CASSLEGGKFNYGYTF
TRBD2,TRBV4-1,CASSLIAGRETQYF
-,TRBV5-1,CASSMFRGSTDTQYF
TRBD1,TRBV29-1,CSVFPGTGNYGYTF
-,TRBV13,CASSLNSGGGAYNEQFF
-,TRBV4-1,CASSHLSGGEDEKLFF
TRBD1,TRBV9,CASSVAVGDRVLGYGYTF
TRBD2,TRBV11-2,CASSDGGLDEQFF
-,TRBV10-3,CAIGAGDYNEQFF
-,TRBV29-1,CSGWSNEQFF
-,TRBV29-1,CSVVGTEGTEAFF
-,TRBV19,CASSIVGLYGYTF
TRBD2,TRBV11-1,CASSTLAVDQFF
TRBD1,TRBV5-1,CASNRGYEQYF
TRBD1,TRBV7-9,CASSSGQRYEQYF
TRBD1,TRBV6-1,CASSTETGGGYEQYF
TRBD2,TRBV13,CASSLGTGGFTGELFF
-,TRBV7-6,CASSEKPDTQYF
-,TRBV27,CASSDLGGEGYTF
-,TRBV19,CATSAAIWSTEAFF
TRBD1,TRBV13,CASSSSPTGIDEKLFF
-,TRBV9,CASSGGLGGDYNEQFF